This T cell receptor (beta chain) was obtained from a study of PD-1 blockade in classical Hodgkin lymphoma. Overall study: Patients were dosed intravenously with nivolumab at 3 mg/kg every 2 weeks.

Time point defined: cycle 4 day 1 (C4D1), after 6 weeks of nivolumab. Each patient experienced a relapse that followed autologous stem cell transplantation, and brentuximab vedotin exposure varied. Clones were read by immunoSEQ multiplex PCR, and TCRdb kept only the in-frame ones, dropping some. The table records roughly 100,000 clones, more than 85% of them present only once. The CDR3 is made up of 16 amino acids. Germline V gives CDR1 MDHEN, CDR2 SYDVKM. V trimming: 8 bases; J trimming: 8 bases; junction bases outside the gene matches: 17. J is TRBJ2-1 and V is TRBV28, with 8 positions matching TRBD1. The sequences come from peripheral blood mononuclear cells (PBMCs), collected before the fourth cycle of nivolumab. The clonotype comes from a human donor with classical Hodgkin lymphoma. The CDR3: CASRNSGGWVTDEQFF. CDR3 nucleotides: TGTGCCAGCCGAAACTCAGGGGGCTGGGTTACGGATGAGCAGTTCTTC.